A selection of T cell receptor beta chains follows, all from one sample in a study of blood T cell repertoires in COVID-19. Here immunoSEQ multiplex PCR was the method, and the copy in TCRdb shows in-frame clones only, minus some. The profile shows about 220,000 clones, roughly four fifths of them singletons. Sample: peripheral blood. Receptor source: a woman aged 70-85 years with COVID-19, enrolled during active disease. The CDR3 runs from the conserved cysteine through the conserved F or W. The order of the fields is J gene, D gene, V gene, clone size, CDR3 DNA, CDR3 protein. D genes are given only for firm matches. Only some rows state a clone size, as once, few, many or a class for expanded clones.

TRBJ1-3 NA TRBV19 NA TGTGCCAGTAGACGACAGTCCTTCTCTGGAAACACCATATATTTT CASRRQSFSGNTIYF
TRBJ2-3 NA TRBV6-2/TRBV6-3 NA TGTGCCAGCAGTTACCTAGGCGGGAACCGCACAGATACGCAGTATTTT CASSYLGGNRTDTQYF
TRBJ2-2 NA TRBV7-8 NA TGTGCCAGCAGAATGAGGACAGAAACCGGGGAGCTGTTTTTT CASRMRTETGELFF
TRBJ1-4 NA TRBV4-1 NA TGCGCCAGCAGCCAAAATCCGAATCAATCAGGGGCCCGGGGAAAACTGTTTTTT CASSQNPNQSGARGKLFF
TRBJ1-1 NA TRBV4-1 once TGCGCCAGCAGCCGCGGCGGGCAGGGGTACACTGAAGCTTTCTTT CASSRGGQGYTEAFF
TRBJ1-3 NA TRBV9 once TGTGCCAGCAGCGTAGGGGCCAGCGGTGGAAACACCATATATTTT CASSVGASGGNTIYF
TRBJ1-5 NA TRBV5-1 few TGCGCCAGCAGCTTGGGGCAGAACAATCAGCCCCAGCATTTT CASSLGQNNQPQHF
TRBJ2-3 TRBD2 TRBV7-8 NA TGTGCCAGCAGCTTCTCACTAGCGGGAACAGATACGCAGTATTTT CASSFSLAGTDTQYF
TRBJ2-5 TRBD2 TRBV7-9 NA TGTGCCAGCAGCTTTAACCTAGCGGAGCAAGAGACCCAGTACTTC CASSFNLAEQETQYF
TRBJ2-5 TRBD2 TRBV3-1/TRBV3-2 NA TGTGCCAGCAGCCAAGGGGGACTAGCCCAAGAGACCCAGTACTTC CASSQGGLAQETQYF
TRBJ2-5 TRBD2 TRBV27 NA TGTGCCAGCAGCCTAGCGGGGGATCAAGAGACCCAGTACTTC CASSLAGDQETQYF
TRBJ2-7 NA TRBV7-2 once TGTGCCAGCAGTCGGGACACCACCTTACGATACGAGCAGTACTTC CASSRDTTLRYEQYF
TRBJ2-1 NA TRBV7-2 NA TGTGCCAGCAGCTTAGCCGTTAGCTCCTACAATGAGCAGTTCTTC CASSLAVSSYNEQFF
TRBJ2-3 NA TRBV27 few TGTGCCAGCAGTTTTCTCCCTTTGTCGGTCGCAGATACGCAGTATTTT CASSFLPLSVADTQYF
TRBJ1-3 TRBD1 TRBV6-5 NA TGTGCCAGCAGATCCCTTGGACAGGGGGGAAACACCATATATTTT CASRSLGQGGNTIYF
TRBJ2-6 NA TRBV13 NA TGTGCCAGCAGCTTAGTAGGGGTAGGGGTCAACGTCCTGACTTTC CASSLVGVGVNVLTF
TRBJ1-5 NA TRBV7-9 NA TGTGCCAGCAGCTTAGCCTCCCCCCAGGGGAATCAGCCCCAGCATTTT CASSLASPQGNQPQHF
TRBJ2-2 TRBD2 TRBV27 NA TGTGCCAGCAGATTGACTAGCGGGGCGAACACCGGGGAGCTGTTTTTT CASRLTSGANTGELFF
TRBJ2-1 TRBD2 TRBV10-3 NA TGTGCCATCAGTGGAACTACGGGACTAGCGGGACCGAGCTCCTACAATGAGCAGTTCTTC CAISGTTGLAGPSSYNEQFF
TRBJ1-5 NA TRBV7-8 NA TGTGCCAGCAGCTCACAGGGAGATCAGCCCCAGCATTTT CASSSQGDQPQHF
TRBJ1-3 NA TRBV3-1/TRBV3-2 NA TGTGCCAGCAGCCTAAAGGGGCCCTCTGGAAACACCATATATTTT CASSLKGPSGNTIYF
TRBJ2-3 NA TRBV4-1 NA TGCGCCAGCAGGGATCAGGGGCGCGGCACAGATACGCAGTATTTT CASRDQGRGTDTQYF
TRBJ1-2 TRBD1 TRBV2 NA TGTGCCAGCAGTGGGACAGGGCTTAACTATGGCTACACCTTC CASSGTGLNYGYTF
TRBJ2-2 NA TRBV11-2 NA TGTGCCAGCAGCTTAATTTGGGAGCTTCAGAACACCGGGGAGCTGTTTTTT CASSLIWELQNTGELFF
TRBJ1-4 NA TRBV6-5 once TGTGCCAGCAGTTACTCCAGGAAAGGAGAAAAACTGTTTTTT CASSYSRKGEKLFF
TRBJ2-1 TRBD1 TRBV28 NA TGTGCCAGCAGAGCCGGGACAGGGGTATACAATGAGCAGTTCTTC CASRAGTGVYNEQFF
TRBJ2-7 TRBD2 TRBV13 few TGTGCCAGCACCCTAGCGGGAGTCCGCTACGAGCAGTACTTC CASTLAGVRYEQYF
TRBJ2-7 NA TRBV18 NA TGTGCCAGCTCACCCTCTGCCCCAGGGAGGACCTACGAGCAGTACTTC CASSPSAPGRTYEQYF
TRBJ2-2 NA TRBV18 NA TGTGCCAGCTCCCTCTCTAGCAGCCCGAACACCGGGGAGCTGTTTTTT CASSLSSSPNTGELFF
TRBJ1-2 TRBD1 TRBV27 NA TGTGCCAGCAGTTACGCTACAGGGGGCAGTTATGGCTACACCTTC CASSYATGGSYGYTF
TRBJ2-1 NA TRBV5-8 NA TGTGCCAGCAGGTTGTTCCTCGGGGTAGGGAGAAACAATGAGCAGTTCTTC CASRLFLGVGRNNEQFF
TRBJ1-2 NA TRBV6-1 NA TGTGCCAGCAGTGAAGCGTGGCGAGGGAGTAACTATGGCTACACCTTC CASSEAWRGSNYGYTF
TRBJ2-7 NA TRBV5-4 NA TGTGCCAGCAGCCCCCGGCGGGACTCCTACGAGCAGTACTTC CASSPRRDSYEQYF
TRBJ1-1 NA TRBV5-4 NA TGTGCCAGCAGCCAAAGGACAGTTAGCACTGAAGCTTTCTTT CASSQRTVSTEAFF
TRBJ1-2 NA TRBV29-1 NA TGCAGCACCCGAAGTAGTCCCCGTGGGGGGGGCGACTATGGCTACACCTTC CSTRSSPRGGGDYGYTF
TRBJ1-1 NA TRBV18 NA TGTGCCAGCTCACAAGCGGGGGGTACTGAAGCTTTCTTT CASSQAGGTEAFF
TRBJ1-2 NA TRBV5-4 few TGTGCCAGCAGCTTGAGGGGCAGGTTAGCTAACTATGGCTACACCTTC CASSLRGRLANYGYTF
TRBJ2-3 TRBD2 TRBV5-1 NA TGCGCCAGCAGCTTGCCCCTCGGCGGGAGTGCAGATACGCAGTATTTT CASSLPLGGSADTQYF
TRBJ2-2 TRBD2 TRBV28 NA TGTGCCAGCAGACTAACTCGAGGGAGGGCCGTCGGCGGGGAGCTGTTTTTT CASRLTRGRAVGGELFF
TRBJ1-6 NA TRBV9 NA TGTGCCAGCAGCTCATCGCGACAGGACAGTAGAAATTCACCCCTCCACTTT CASSSSRQDSRNSPLHF
TRBJ2-3 TRBD2 TRBV30 NA TGTGCCTGGAATCTACTAGCGGGAAATTCAGATACGCAGTATTTT CAWNLLAGNSDTQYF
TRBJ2-7 TRBD2 TRBV28 NA TGTGCCAGCAGGGCGGGACTAGCGGGTACCTACGAGCAGTACTTC CASRAGLAGTYEQYF
TRBJ2-5 TRBD2 TRBV4-1 few TGCGCCAGCAGCCAAGCTCCGGGACTAGCGGTCCAAGAGACCCAGTACTTC CASSQAPGLAVQETQYF
TRBJ1-2 NA TRBV3-1/TRBV3-2 once TGTGCCAGCAGCCAAGGAGGAAGGGTTCGGGGCTATGGCTACACCTTC CASSQGGRVRGYGYTF
TRBJ2-3 NA TRBV5-6 few TGTGCCAGCAGCTCCCGCCGGGGCACAGATACGCAGTATTTT CASSSRRGTDTQYF
TRBJ2-3 TRBD1 TRBV5-4 NA TGTGCCAGCAGCTTGACCGGGACAGGGCCAGATACGCAGTATTTT CASSLTGTGPDTQYF
TRBJ2-1 NA TRBV10-2 NA TGCGCCAGCAGGGATAGCGGAGACTCCTACAATGAGCAGTTCTTC CASRDSGDSYNEQFF
TRBJ1-4 NA TRBV5-1 NA TGCGCCAGCAGCGGGCAGGGTAGCCCCAATGAAAAACTGTTTTTT CASSGQGSPNEKLFF
TRBJ2-6 NA TRBV7-2 NA TGTGCCAGCAGCTTCTCTCGGGCCAACGTCCTGACTTTC CASSFSRANVLTF